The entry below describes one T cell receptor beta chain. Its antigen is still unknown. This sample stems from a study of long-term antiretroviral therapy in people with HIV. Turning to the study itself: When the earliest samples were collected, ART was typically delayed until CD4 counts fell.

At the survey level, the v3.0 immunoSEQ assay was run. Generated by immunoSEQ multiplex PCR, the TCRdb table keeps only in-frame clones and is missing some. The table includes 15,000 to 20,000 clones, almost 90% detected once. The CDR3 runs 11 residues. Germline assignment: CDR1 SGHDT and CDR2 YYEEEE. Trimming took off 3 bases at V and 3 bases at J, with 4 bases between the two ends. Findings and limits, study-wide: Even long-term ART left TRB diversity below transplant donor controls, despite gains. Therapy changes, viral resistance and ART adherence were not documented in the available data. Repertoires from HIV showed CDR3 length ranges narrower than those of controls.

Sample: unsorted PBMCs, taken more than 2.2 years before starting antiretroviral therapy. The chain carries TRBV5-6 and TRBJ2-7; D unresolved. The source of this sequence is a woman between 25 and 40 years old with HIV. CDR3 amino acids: CASSSFYEQYF. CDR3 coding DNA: TGTGCCAGCAGCTCGTTCTACGAGCAGTACTTC.